A single sample gave rise to the 28 T cell receptor beta chains below, sequenced in a study of CD8+ T cells in alopecia areata. RNA, once extracted, was reverse transcribed into cDNA for use as the sequencing template. Produced via immunoSEQ multiplex PCR; TCRdb's table is partial and in-frame only. Of more than 140,000 clones detected, about 85% appear once; the ten largest clones hold 13%. Treatment in this sample: oral pan-JAK inhibitor, 5-10 mg twice daily. The sample was CD8+ T cells sorted from blood, taken at week 4, from a patient treated with tofacitinib. Receptors originate from a human donor with alopecia areata.

V gene TRBV20-1 combines with J gene TRBJ2-5; D gene ambiguous. The CDR3 has 11 residues. Germline V gives CDR1 DFQATT, CDR2 SNEGSKA (reference sequence). Between the trimmed V and J ends, which lost 3 bases and 5 bases, there was a span of 7 bases. CDR3 amino acids: CSARARETQYF. CDR3 nucleotides: TGCAGTGCTAGGGCCAGGGAGACCCAGTACTTC.

The rearrangement uses TRBV5-6 and TRBJ2-5; D is ambiguous. The germline V gene encodes CDR1 SGHDT and CDR2 YYEEEE. Trimming pared 4 bases from V and 3 bases from J, leaving 10 bases between. CDR3 length equals 13 residues. The CDR3 loop reads CASSLPGEETQYF. The CDR3 region has the DNA TGTGCCAGCAGCCTCCCAGGAGAAGAGACCCAGTACTTC. Full variable domain (rest looked up from reference TRBV5-6 and TRBJ2-5): DAGVTQSPTHLIKTRGQQVTLRCSPKSGHDTVSWYQQALGQGPQFIFQYYEEEERQRGNFPDRFSGHQFPNYSSELNVNALLLGDSALYLCASSLPGEETQYFGPGTRLLVL.

A single count supports this clone. The chain combines TRBV27 with TRBJ2-1; possibly TRBD1 or TRBD2 for D (5 bases each). The V gene lost 3 bases and the J gene lost 13 bases, with 13 bases spanning the gap. This CDR3 is built from 12 residues. Germline CDR1 and CDR2: MNHEY and SMNVEV (reference sequence). The CDR3 DNA follows: TGTGCCAGCAGTTTCTTGGGGGACCACCAGTTCTTC. Translating gives CASSFLGDHQFF.

The chain has TRBV9 and TRBJ2-3; D not certain. Trimming cost V 0 bases and J 2 bases, with 10 bases left between them. Germline lookup yields CDR1 SGDLS and CDR2 YYNGEE. This CDR3 has 15 residues. In nucleotides, the CDR3 is TGTGCCAGCAGCGTAGACCCATCCCCCACAGATACGCAGTATTTT. Amino acid sequence: CASSVDPSPTDTQYF.

The chain employs TRBV21-1 and TRBJ1-1; the D call in the table, TRBD1, was not verified against the DNA. TRBV21-1 counts as a pseudogene. The CDR3 is made up of 14 amino acids. For the CDR3, the DNA is TGTGCCAGCACCGATTGGGCATTTAACACTGAAGCTTTCTTT. It is translated as CASTDWAFNTEAFF.

The chain links TRBV12-5 to TRBJ2-7; D gene ambiguous. The germline V gene encodes CDR1 LGHNT and CDR2 FRNRAP. The length of the CDR3 is 12 residues. Trimming removed 6 bases from V and 6 bases from J, with 12 bases in between. CDR3 loop: CASGPTTFEQYF. As DNA, the CDR3 is TGTGCTAGTGGGCCTACTACTTTCGAGCAGTACTTC.

This rearrangement joins TRBV5-1 to TRBJ2-7, with D tentatively TRBD2 (5 bases). In germline, CDR1 is SGHRS, CDR2 YFSETQ. Trimming cost V 0 bases and J 3 bases, with 10 bases left between them. The CDR3 sequence is 14 residues long. The CDR3 DNA follows: TGCGCCAGCAGCTTGGGAGCGGAAATCTACGAGCAGTACTTC. This codes for CASSLGAEIYEQYF.

The genes are TRBV6-1 and TRBJ2-7; 11 bases are a match to TRBD2. The ends lost 2 bases at V and 0 bases at J; junction bases unmatched: 12. In germline, CDR1 is MNHNS, CDR2 SASEGT. This CDR3 has 19 residues. The CDR3 bases are TGTGCCAGCAGTGAACCGGGACTAGCGGCTTACTTATCCTCCTACGAGCAGTACTTC. Encoded protein: CASSEPGLAAYLSSYEQYF.

The chain has TRBV6-5 and TRBJ1-5; TRBD1 matches 9 bases. The CDR3 length is 15 residues. CDR1 is MNHEY, CDR2 SVGAGI, per germline. The V gene end was trimmed by 6 bases and the J gene end by 6 bases; junction bases not matched to a gene: 9. CDR3 residues: CASSARQGVIQPQHF. For the CDR3, the DNA is TGTGCCAGCAGCGCCCGACAGGGGGTAATTCAGCCCCAGCATTTT.

This clone has just a few counts. The rearrangement joins TRBV15 to TRBJ2-7; TRBD2 is a possible D gene (7 bases). CDR1 is LNHNV, CDR2 YYDKDF, per germline (reference sequence). V lost 3 bases and J 3 bases, leaving 12 bases between the germline ends. The CDR3 has 14 residues. CDR3 in amino acids: CATSSGGQYYEQYF. The CDR3 nucleotides are TGTGCCACCAGCAGCGGGGGGCAATACTACGAGCAGTACTTC. Complete variable domain (other parts from reference TRBV15 and TRBJ2-7): DAMVIQNPRYQVTQFGKPVTLSCSQTLNHNVMYWYQQKSSQAPKLLFHYYDKDFNNEADTPDNFQSRRPNTSFCFLDIRSPGLGDTAMYLCATSSGGQYYEQYFGPGTRLTVT.

The gene calls are TRBV27 and TRBJ2-7; 8 bases match TRBD1. V lost 5 bases and J lost 3; bases outside the gene matches: 3. Per germline, CDR1 MNHEY and CDR2 SMNVEV (reference sequence). The CDR3 consists of 13 residues. The CDR3 nucleotides read TGTGCCAGCAGTCTCGACAGGGGCTACGAGCAGTACTTC. Its protein product is CASSLDRGYEQYF.

The chain recombines TRBV10-3 with TRBJ1-1; possibly TRBD1 for D (5 bases). CDR1 is ENHRY and CDR2 is SYGVKD in the germline V gene. The CDR3 has 12 amino acids. Trimming removed 6 bases from V and 7 bases from J, with 12 bases in between. The CDR3 here is CAISLDSFEAFF. The CDR3 coding sequence is TGTGCCATCAGCCTTGACAGTTTTGAAGCTTTCTTT.

The chain recombines TRBV30 with TRBJ1-1; D may be TRBD1 (6 bases). The germline V and J ends were trimmed by 2 bases and 4 bases, with 17 bases remaining between them. The CDR3 runs 15 residues. The germline CDR1 and CDR2 sequences are GTSNPN and SVGIG (reference sequence). As DNA, the CDR3 is TGTGCCTGGAGTCCATTCGACAGGCGGAGCACTGAAGCTTTCTTT. Its translation is CAWSPFDRRSTEAFF.

V is TRBV7-9 and J is TRBJ1-3; 7 bases are shared with TRBD1. The V gene end was trimmed by 5 bases and the J gene end by 4 bases; junction bases not matched to a gene: 5. Germline V lookup: CDR1 SEHNR, CDR2 FQNEAQ (reference sequence). The CDR3 runs to 14 residues. CDR3 in DNA: TGTGCCAGCAGCGAACCGGGACAGGGAAACACCATATATTTT. This sequence encodes CASSEPGQGNTIYF.

This clone was seen a handful of times. This rearrangement joins TRBV25-1 to TRBJ2-1; D remains unclear. Germline V gives CDR1 MGHDK, CDR2 SYGVNS. V was trimmed by 1 base and J by 1 base, leaving 8 bases between them. This CDR3 region has 15 residues. CDR3 sequence reads: CASSEWEESYNEQFF. The CDR3 nucleotides are TGTGCCAGCAGTGAATGGGAAGAGTCCTACAATGAGCAGTTCTTC.

V gene TRBV11-2 combines with J gene TRBJ2-7; a possible D gene is TRBD1 (5 bases). Germline V gene lookup returns CDR1 SGHAT and CDR2 FQNNGV. The CDR3 extends over 19 amino acids. The V end was cut by 0 bases, the J end by 4 bases, with 25 bases between. The CDR3 DNA reads as TGTGCCAGCAGCTTAGATTCGGCAGGGTTGGTGGGGATCTTTTACGAGCAGTACTTC. This gives the protein CASSLDSAGLVGIFYEQYF.

The J gene is TRBJ2-1, the V gene TRBV12-5; TRBD2 is a possible D gene (7 bases). The CDR3 loop spans 16 amino acids. Per germline, CDR1 LGHNT and CDR2 FRNRAP. V shed 2 bases and J shed 5 bases, with 16 bases lying between them. In nucleotides, the CDR3 is TGTGCTAGTGGTTTGCTTGGACGGGGGGCAGACAATGAGCAGTTCTTC. Protein: CASGLLGRGADNEQFF.

The chain recombines TRBV13 with TRBJ2-7; D ambiguous. Trimming stripped 1 base from V and 4 bases from J, with 11 bases between. The CDR3 covers 14 residues. CDR1 is PRHDT and CDR2 is FYEKMQ in the germline V gene (reference sequence). The CDR3 sequence: CASSLEGNGYEQYF. DNA for the CDR3: TGTGCCAGCAGCTTAGAAGGGAATGGGTACGAGCAGTACTTC.

The chain employs TRBV30 and TRBJ1-2; a weak D match, TRBD1 (5 bases). The CDR3 sequence is 12 residues long. Germline V gives CDR1 GTSNPN, CDR2 SVGIG (reference sequence). Between the trimmed V and J ends, which lost 7 bases and 8 bases, there was a span of 17 bases. CDR3 coding DNA: TGTGCCTTCCCCGGGGCCCACCGGGGCTACACCTTC. Its translation is CAFPGAHRGYTF. The complete variable domain, with remaining parts taken from reference TRBV30 and TRBJ1-2, reads SQTIHQWPATLVQPVGSPLSLECTVEGTSNPNLYWYRQAAGRGLQLLFYSVGIGQISSEVPQNLSASRPQDRQFILSSKKLLLSDSGFYLCAFPGAHRGYTFGSGTRLTVV.

This sequence joins TRBV28 and TRBJ2-3; D remains ambiguous. V gave up 6 bases and J gave up 2 bases, with 9 bases separating them. The CDR3 extends over 13 amino acids. CDR1 is MDHEN and CDR2 is SYDVKM in the germline V gene. CDR3 in DNA: TGTGCCAGCAGCAAAGGGTACACAGATACGCAGTATTTT. It is translated as CASSKGYTDTQYF.

V is TRBV9 and J is TRBJ2-1; 7 positions agree with TRBD1. J was trimmed by 6 bases and V by 2 bases; bases with no gene match: 5. This CDR3 has 14 residues. The germline CDR1 and CDR2 sequences are SGDLS and YYNGEE. The CDR3 DNA sequence: TGTGCCAGCAGCGTCGGGGACAGCGTCAATGAGCAGTTCTTC. This codes for CASSVGDSVNEQFF.

V and J are TRBV7-9 and TRBJ2-6; no clear D gene. The CDR3 is 18 residues long. The ends were cut back, 5 bases at V and 2 bases at J, with 19 bases in the middle. The germline V gene has CDR1 SEHNR and CDR2 FQNEAQ (reference sequence). CDR3 protein: CASSKRATLKAGANVLTF. The CDR3 bases are TGTGCCAGCAGCAAACGGGCCACCCTCAAAGCTGGGGCCAACGTCCTGACTTTC.

DNA of the CDR3: TGCGCCAGCAGCCATAAGTCTAGCGGGCGCTACGAGCAGTACTTC. Protein sequence: CASSHKSSGRYEQYF. V and J are TRBV4-1 and TRBJ2-7; TRBD2 aligns across 8 bases. This CDR3 comprises 15 residues. Germline lookup yields CDR1 MGHRA and CDR2 YSYEKL. The ends lost 3 bases at V and 3 bases at J; junction bases unmatched: 7.

This clone was seen more than once but under ten times. This sequence joins TRBV29-1 and TRBJ2-1, with 9 bases fitting TRBD2. The CDR3 sequence is 16 residues long. CDR1 is SQVTM and CDR2 is ANQGSEA in the germline V gene. After removal of 7 bases from V and 3 bases from J, the junction contained 13 bases not matched to a gene. The chain's CDR3 is CSALIGGGGHYNEQFF. The DNA for the CDR3 is TGCAGCGCCCTAATAGGCGGGGGGGGCCACTACAATGAGCAGTTCTTC.

The chain joins TRBV29-1 to TRBJ2-2; D may be TRBD1 (6 bases). CDR3 length: 14 residues. V shed 6 bases and J shed 8 bases, with 19 bases lying between them. In germline, CDR1 is SQVTM, CDR2 ANQGSEA. CDR3 residues: CSVLGTPRAGELFF. The CDR3 nucleotides read TGCAGCGTGCTCGGGACACCCCGGGCGGGGGAGCTGTTTTTT.

The V call is TRBV5-6, the J call TRBJ2-7; 7 bases fit TRBD1. The junction had 9 bases not matched to a gene; V was cut back by 7 bases and J by 2 bases. The CDR3 runs to 14 residues. The V gene's germline CDR1 is SGHDT and CDR2 YYEEEE. This CDR3 is CASGYGTETYEQYF. The CDR3 nucleotides are TGTGCCAGCGGCTACGGGACAGAGACCTACGAGCAGTACTTC.

The rearrangement joins TRBV7-8 to TRBJ2-5, with D perhaps given as TRBD1 or TRBD2 (5 bases each). Germline-derived CDR1 and CDR2 are SGHVS and FQNEAQ. This CDR3 has 14 amino acids. The V end was cut by 5 bases, the J end by 4 bases, with 14 bases between. The CDR3 DNA reads TGTGCCAGCAGCCTCCAGGGTGGGACAGAGACCCAGTACTTC. Its translation: CASSLQGGTETQYF.

This clone was seen only once. The chain uses TRBV7-2 and TRBJ1-2; 8 bases map to TRBD1. This CDR3 spans 16 amino acids. Trimming at V came to 4 bases and at J to 8 bases, leaving 15 bases not matched to a gene. Germline-derived CDR1 and CDR2 are SGHTA and FQGNSA. The CDR3 region has the DNA TGTGCCAGCAGCTCGAACGACAGGGGCGGCCTCTGGGGCTACACCTTC. Amino acid sequence: CASSSNDRGGLWGYTF.